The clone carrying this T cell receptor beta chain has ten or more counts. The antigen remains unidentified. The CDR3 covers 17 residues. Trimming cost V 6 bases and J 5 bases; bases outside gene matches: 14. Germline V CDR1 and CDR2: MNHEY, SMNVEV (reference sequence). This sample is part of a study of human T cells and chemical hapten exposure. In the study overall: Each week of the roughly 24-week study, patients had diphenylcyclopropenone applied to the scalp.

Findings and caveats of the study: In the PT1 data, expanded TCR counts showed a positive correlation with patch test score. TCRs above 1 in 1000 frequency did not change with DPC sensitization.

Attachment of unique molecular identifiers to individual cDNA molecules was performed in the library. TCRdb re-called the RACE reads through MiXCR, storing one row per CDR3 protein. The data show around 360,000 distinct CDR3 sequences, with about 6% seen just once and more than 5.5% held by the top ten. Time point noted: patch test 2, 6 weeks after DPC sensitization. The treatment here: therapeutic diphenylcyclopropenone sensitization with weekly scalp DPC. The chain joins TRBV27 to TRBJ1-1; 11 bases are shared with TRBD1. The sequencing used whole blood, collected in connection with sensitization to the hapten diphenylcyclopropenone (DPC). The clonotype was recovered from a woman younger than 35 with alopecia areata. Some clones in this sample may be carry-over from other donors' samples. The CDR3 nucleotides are TGTGCCAGCAGCTCCATCTCCGGGACAGGGGGGAGGACTGAAGCTTTCTTT. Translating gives CASSSISGTGGRTEAFF.